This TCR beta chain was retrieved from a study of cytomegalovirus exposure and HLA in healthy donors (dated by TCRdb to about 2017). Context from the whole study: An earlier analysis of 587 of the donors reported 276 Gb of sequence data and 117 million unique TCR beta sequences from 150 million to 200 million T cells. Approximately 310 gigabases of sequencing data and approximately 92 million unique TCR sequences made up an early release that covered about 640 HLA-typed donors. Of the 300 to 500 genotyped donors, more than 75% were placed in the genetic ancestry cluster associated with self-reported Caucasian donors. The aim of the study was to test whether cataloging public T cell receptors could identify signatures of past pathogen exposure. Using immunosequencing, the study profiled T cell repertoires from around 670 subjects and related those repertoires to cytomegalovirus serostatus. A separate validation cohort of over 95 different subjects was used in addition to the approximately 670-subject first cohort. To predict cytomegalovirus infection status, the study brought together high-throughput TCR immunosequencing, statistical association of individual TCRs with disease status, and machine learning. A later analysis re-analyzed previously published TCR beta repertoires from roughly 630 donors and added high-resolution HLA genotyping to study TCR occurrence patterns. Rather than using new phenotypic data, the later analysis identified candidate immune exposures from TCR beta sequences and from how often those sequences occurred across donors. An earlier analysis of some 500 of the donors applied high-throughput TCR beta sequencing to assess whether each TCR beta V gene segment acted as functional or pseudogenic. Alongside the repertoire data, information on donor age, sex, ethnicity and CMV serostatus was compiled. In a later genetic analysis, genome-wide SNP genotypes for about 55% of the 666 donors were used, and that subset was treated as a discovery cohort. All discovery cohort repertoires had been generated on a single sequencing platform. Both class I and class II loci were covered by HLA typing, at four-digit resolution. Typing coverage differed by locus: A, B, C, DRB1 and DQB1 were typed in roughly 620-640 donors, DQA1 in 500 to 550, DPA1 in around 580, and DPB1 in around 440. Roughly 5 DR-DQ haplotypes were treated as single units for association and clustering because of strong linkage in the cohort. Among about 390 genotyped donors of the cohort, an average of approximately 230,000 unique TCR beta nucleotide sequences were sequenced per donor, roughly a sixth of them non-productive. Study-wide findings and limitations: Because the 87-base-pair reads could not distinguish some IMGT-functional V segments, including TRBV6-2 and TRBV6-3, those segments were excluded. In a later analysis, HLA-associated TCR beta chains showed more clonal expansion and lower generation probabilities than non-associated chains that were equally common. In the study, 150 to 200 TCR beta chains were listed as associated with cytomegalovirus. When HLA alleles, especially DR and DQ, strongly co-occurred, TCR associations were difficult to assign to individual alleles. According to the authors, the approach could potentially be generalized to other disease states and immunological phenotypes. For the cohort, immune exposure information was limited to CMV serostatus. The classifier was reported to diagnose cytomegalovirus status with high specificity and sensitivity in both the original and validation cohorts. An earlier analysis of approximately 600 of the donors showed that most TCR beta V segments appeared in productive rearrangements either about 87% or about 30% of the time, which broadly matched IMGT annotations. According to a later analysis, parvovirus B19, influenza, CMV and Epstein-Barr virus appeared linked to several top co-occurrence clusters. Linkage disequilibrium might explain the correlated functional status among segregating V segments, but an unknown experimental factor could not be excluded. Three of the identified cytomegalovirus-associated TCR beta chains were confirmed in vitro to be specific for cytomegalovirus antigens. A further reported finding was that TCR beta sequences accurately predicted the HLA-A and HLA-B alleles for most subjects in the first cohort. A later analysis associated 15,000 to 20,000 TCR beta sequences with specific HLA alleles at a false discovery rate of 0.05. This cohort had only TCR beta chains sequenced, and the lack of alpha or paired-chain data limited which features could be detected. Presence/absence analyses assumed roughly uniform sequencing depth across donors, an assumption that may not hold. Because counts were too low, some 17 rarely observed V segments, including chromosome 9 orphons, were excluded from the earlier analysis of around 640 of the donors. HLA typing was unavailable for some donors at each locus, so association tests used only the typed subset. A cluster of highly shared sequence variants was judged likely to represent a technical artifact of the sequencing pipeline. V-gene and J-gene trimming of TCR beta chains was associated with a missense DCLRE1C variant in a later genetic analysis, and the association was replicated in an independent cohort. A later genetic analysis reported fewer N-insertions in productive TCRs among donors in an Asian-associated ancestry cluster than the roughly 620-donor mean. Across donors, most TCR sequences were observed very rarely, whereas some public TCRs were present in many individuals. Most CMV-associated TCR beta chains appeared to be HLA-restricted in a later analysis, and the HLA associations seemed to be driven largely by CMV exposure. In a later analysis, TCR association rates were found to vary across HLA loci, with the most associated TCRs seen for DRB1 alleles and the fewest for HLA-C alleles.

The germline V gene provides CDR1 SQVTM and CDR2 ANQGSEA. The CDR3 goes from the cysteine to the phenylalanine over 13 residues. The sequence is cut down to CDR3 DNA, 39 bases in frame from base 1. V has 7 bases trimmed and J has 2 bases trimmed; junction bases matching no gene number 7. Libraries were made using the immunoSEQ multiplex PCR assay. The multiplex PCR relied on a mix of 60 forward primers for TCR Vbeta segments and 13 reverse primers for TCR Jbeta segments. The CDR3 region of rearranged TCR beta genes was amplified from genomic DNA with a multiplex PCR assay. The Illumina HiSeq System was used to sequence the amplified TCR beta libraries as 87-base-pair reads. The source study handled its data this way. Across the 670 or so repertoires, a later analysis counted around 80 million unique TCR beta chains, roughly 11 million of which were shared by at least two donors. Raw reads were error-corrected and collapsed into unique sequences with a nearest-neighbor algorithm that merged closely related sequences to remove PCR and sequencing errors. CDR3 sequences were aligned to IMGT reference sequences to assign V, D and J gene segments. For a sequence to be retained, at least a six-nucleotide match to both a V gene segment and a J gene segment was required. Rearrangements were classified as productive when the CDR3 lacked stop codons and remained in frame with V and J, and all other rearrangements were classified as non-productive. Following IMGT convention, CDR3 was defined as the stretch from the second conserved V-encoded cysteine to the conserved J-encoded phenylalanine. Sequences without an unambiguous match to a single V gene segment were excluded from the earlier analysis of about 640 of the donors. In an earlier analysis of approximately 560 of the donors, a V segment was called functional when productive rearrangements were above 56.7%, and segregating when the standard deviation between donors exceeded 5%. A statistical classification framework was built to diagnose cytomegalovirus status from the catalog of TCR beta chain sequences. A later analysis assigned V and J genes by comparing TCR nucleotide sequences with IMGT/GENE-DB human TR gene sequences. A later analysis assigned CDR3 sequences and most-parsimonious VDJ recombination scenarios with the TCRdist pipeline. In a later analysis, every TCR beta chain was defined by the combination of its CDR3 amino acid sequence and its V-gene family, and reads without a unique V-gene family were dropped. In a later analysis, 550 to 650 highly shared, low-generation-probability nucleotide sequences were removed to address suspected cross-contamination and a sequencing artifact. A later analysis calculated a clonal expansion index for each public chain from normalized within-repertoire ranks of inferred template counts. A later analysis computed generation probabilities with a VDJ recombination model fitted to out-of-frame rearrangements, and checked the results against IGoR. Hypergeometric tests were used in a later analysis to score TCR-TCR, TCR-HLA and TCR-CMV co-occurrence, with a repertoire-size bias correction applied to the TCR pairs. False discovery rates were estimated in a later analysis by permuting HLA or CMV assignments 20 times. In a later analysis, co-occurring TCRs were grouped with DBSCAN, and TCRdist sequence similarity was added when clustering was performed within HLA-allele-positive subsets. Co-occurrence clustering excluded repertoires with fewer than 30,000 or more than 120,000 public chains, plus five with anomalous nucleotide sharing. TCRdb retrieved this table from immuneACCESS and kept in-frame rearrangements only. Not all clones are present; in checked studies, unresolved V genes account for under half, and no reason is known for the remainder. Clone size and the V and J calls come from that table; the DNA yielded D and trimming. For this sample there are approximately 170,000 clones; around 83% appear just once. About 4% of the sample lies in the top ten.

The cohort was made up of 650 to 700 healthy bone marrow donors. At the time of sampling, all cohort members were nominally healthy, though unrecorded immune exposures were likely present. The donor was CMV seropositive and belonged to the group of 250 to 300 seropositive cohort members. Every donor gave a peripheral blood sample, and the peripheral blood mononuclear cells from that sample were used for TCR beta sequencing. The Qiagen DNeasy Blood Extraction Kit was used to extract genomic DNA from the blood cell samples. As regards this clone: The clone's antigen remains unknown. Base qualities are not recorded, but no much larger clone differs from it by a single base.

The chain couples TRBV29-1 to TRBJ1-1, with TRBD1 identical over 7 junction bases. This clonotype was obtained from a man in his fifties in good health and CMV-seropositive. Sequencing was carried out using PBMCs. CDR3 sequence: CSALRDRNTEAFF. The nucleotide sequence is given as TGCAGCGCGCTCCGGGACAGAAACACTGAAGCTTTCTTT. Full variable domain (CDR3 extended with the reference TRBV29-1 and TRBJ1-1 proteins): SAVISQKPSRDICQRGTSLTIQCQVDSQVTMMFWYRQQPGQSLTLIATANQGSEATYESGFVIDKFPISRPNLTFSTLTVSNMSPEDSSIYLCSALRDRNTEAFFGQGTRLTVV.